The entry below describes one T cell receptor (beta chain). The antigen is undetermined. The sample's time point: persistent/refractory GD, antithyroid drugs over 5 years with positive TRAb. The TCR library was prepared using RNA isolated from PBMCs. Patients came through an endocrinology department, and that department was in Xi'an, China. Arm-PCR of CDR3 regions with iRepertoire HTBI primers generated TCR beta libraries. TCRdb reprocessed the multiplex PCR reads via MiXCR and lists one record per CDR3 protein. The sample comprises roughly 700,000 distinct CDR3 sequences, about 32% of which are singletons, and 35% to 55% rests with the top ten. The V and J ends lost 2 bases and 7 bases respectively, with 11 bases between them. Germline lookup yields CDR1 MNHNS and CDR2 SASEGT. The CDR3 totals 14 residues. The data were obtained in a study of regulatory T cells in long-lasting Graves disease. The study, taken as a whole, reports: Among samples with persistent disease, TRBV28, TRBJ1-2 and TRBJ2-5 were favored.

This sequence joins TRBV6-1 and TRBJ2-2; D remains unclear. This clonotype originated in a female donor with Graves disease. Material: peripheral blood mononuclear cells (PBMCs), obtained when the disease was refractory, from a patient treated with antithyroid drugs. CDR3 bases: TGTGCCAGCAGTGAATTCTTGGGAATCGGGGAGCTGTTTTTT. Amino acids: CASSEFLGIGELFF.